These T cell receptor beta chains were read from a single sample in a study of blood T cells in healthy people across ages. MiXCR was run by TCRdb on the 5' RACE reads, yielding one entry per CDR3 protein. The sample records 1.8 million or so distinct CDR3 sequences, roughly 43% being singletons. The specimen sequenced was blood. Receptors were obtained from a human donor in good health. The CDR3 runs from the conserved cysteine through the conserved F or W. A D gene is named only where the DNA matches it firmly. A row's size may be missing; if present it is once, few, many or a size class.

abundance	j_gene	d_gene	v_gene	CDR3aa	CDR3nt
once	TRBJ2-1	NA	TRBV11-1	CASSHRNSYNEQFF	TGTGCCAGCAGCCACAGGAACTCCTACAATGAGCAGTTCTTC
NA	TRBJ1-1	NA	TRBV2	CASSGWMQNTEAFF	TGTGCCAGCAGTGGCTGGATGCAGAACACTGAAGCTTTCTTT
few	TRBJ2-7	TRBD1	TRBV29-1	CSVEDRASYEQYF	TGCAGCGTTGAGGACAGGGCGTCCTACGAGCAGTACTTC
NA	TRBJ1-2	NA	TRBV12-3/TRBV12-4	CASSPQEYYGYTF	TGTGCCAGCAGTCCACAGGAATACTATGGCTACACCTTC
few	TRBJ2-1	TRBD1	TRBV20-1	CSARTDKTGRDEQFF	TGCAGTGCTAGGACCGATAAGACAGGGCGCGATGAGCAGTTCTTC
NA	TRBJ1-2	NA	TRBV29-1	CSVIPSGTFYGYTF	TGCAGCGTGATACCGTCGGGAACTTTTTATGGCTACACCTTC
NA	TRBJ1-6	NA	TRBV27	CASTKNPPGERPLHF	TGTGCCAGCACCAAAAATCCACCAGGGGAGCGACCCCTCCACTTT
NA	TRBJ1-2	NA	TRBV7-2	CASSVGTVGTGGYTF	TGTGCCAGCAGCGTAGGGACCGTAGGGACGGGGGGCTACACCTTC
few	TRBJ2-1	NA	TRBV3-1	CASSPASGSYNEQFF	TGTGCCAGCAGCCCGGCGTCTGGGTCCTACAATGAGCAGTTCTTC
NA	TRBJ2-3	TRBD1	TRBV4-1	CASSQEPGQSTDTQYF	TGCGCCAGCAGCCAGGAACCGGGACAGAGCACAGATACGCAGTATTTT
few	TRBJ2-1	NA	TRBV6-2/TRBV6-3	CASSYGRFNEQFF	TGTGCCAGCAGTTACGGGAGATTCAATGAGCAGTTCTTC
once	TRBJ2-7	NA	TRBV12-2	CASRFDPLAGFYEQYF	TGTGCAAGTCGCTTTGACCCACTAGCGGGGTTCTACGAGCAGTACTTC
few	TRBJ2-7	NA	TRBV25-1	CASGFTTGKISYEQYF	TGTGCCAGTGGATTTACGACAGGAAAAATCTCCTACGAGCAGTACTTC
NA	TRBJ2-7	TRBD2	TRBV29-1	CSVDTGGGAEQYF	TGCAGCGTTGATACGGGCGGGGGAGCCGAGCAGTACTTC
few	TRBJ2-6	NA	TRBV2	CASGDTVVLTF	TGTGCCAGCGGGGACACCGTCGTCCTGACTTTC
few	TRBJ1-5	NA	TRBV12-3/TRBV12-4	CASSFVDQPQHF	TGTGCCAGCAGTTTCGTAGATCAGCCCCAGCATTTT
NA	TRBJ2-1	TRBD2	TRBV11-2	CASSSMGGFSYNEQFF	TGTGCCAGCAGCAGCATGGGGGGGTTTTCCTACAATGAGCAGTTCTTC
many	TRBJ2-1	NA	TRBV9	CASSVGTVGNEQFF	TGTGCCAGCAGCGTAGGGACCGTTGGGAATGAGCAGTTCTTC
NA	TRBJ2-5	TRBD2	TRBV2	CASRRAGGLQETQYF	TGTGCCAGCAGGCGAGCGGGGGGCTTACAAGAGACCCAGTACTTC
NA	TRBJ2-7	NA	TRBV7-9	CASSSPTSRPGDEQYF	TGTGCCAGCAGCTCCCCAACTTCGAGGCCTGGGGACGAGCAGTACTTC
NA	TRBJ2-3	TRBD2	TRBV20-1	CSARDPSGGEDTQYF	TGCAGTGCTAGAGATCCTAGCGGGGGGGAGGATACGCAGTATTTT
NA	TRBJ1-1	NA	TRBV2	CASSEVGWTEAFF	TGTGCCAGCAGTGAGGTGGGGTGGACTGAAGCTTTCTTT
NA	TRBJ2-2	NA	TRBV7-2	CASSLRRATGELFF	TGTGCCAGCAGCTTACGCAGGGCCACCGGGGAGCTGTTTTTT
NA	TRBJ1-1	NA	TRBV25-1	CASSDYKNTEAFF	TGTGCCAGCAGTGATTACAAGAACACTGAAGCTTTCTTT
NA	TRBJ2-4	TRBD1	TRBV20-1	CSARQQGESAKNIQYF	TGCAGTGCTAGACAACAGGGGGAGTCAGCCAAAAACATTCAGTACTTC
few	TRBJ1-1	NA	TRBV7-2	CASSSNPGATEAFF	TGTGCCAGCAGCTCAAACCCGGGGGCCACTGAAGCTTTCTTT
many	TRBJ2-1	TRBD1	TRBV29-1	CSVDRAAYNEQFF	TGCAGCGTAGACAGGGCCGCCTACAATGAGCAGTTCTTC
NA	TRBJ2-3	TRBD1	TRBV15	CATSRDGQGWRTDTQYF	TGTGCCACCAGCAGAGATGGACAGGGATGGCGCACAGATACGCAGTATTTT
NA	TRBJ2-1	TRBD1	TRBV4-1	CASSQVHGQGAGEQFF	TGCGCCAGCAGCCAAGTACACGGACAGGGGGCAGGGGAGCAGTTCTTC